This T cell receptor beta chain was recorded in a study of PD-1 blockade in mismatch repair-deficient tumors. Study conclusions and caveats: Three of seven peptides expanded clones, giving about 150 unique blood TCRs.

The time point was: approximately 10-day in vitro stimulation with candidate neoantigen peptide 6. Cells were stimulated approximately 10 days with each of seven or eight ELISpot-reactive neoantigens. Baseline for clone expansion was a parallel culture with no peptide. The J segment lost 5 bases and the V segment lost 1 base, leaving 6 bases of the junction unmatched. From germline, CDR1 is MGHRA and CDR2 YSYEKL. The CDR3 consists of 16 residues. In the case of this clone: The antigen remains undetermined.

The data were produced by immunoSEQ multiplex PCR, yet TCRdb's version contains in-frame clones alone and is incomplete. The sample carries about 14,000 clones, 86% recorded once. The sequence was collected from an adult with mismatch repair-deficient cancer. V gene TRBV4-1 combines with J gene TRBJ1-5; 9 bases are a match to TRBD1. The material sequenced was cells cultured in vitro, taken from a patient treated with pembrolizumab. In nucleotides, the CDR3 is TGCGCCAGCAGCCAAGGGACAGGGGCCAACCATCAGCCCCAGCATTTT. It translates to CASSQGTGANHQPQHF.